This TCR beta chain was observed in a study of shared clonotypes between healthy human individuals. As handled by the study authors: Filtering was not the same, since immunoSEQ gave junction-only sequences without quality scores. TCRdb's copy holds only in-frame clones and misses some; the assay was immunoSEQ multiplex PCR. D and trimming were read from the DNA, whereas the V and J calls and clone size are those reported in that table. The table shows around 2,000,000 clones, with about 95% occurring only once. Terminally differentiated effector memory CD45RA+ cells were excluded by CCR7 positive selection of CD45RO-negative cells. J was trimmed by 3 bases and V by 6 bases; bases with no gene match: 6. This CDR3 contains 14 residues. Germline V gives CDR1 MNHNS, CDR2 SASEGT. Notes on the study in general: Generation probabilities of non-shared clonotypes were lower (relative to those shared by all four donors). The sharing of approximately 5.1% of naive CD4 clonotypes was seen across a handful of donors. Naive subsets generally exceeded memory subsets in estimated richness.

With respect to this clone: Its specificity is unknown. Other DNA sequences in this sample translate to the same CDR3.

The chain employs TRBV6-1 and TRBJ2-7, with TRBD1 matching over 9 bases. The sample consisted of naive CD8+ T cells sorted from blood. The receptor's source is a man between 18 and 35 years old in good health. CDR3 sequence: CASSPLGQGYEQYF. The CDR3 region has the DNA TGTGCCAGCAGCCCGCTGGGACAGGGCTACGAGCAGTACTTC.